The present T cell receptor (beta chain) was sequenced within a study of blood T cell repertoires in COVID-19. Study-wide background: PBMCs, B-cell-depleted T cells, or T cells were the source of the cDNA or gDNA that made up the material.

Repertoires were generated with immunoSEQ multiplex PCR, while TCRdb's copy carries only in-frame clones and drops some. The sample consists of fewer than 350,000 clones, over 75% of them appearing once. Recovery meant two consecutive negative NP/OP PCR tests, professional clearance, or resolved symptoms. The CDR3 loop spans 14 amino acids. V was pared by 2 bases and J by 6 bases, with 13 bases between. Germline CDR1 is LGHNA and CDR2 is YSLEER. The TCR originated in a woman aged 25 to 39 who had recovered from COVID-19. The chain couples TRBV4-3 to TRBJ1-2; possible D gene TRBD1, 6 bases. The sequencing sample was made of PBMCs or T cells enriched from blood (not recorded which). CDR3 nucleotide sequence: TGCGCCAGCAGCCAATATAACAGGGAAAATGGCTACACCTTC. This encodes CASSQYNRENGYTF.